Listed below are T cell receptor beta chains from one sample, sequenced in a study of regulatory T cells in long-lasting Graves disease. TCRdb called the multiplex PCR reads again in MiXCR, with one record for every CDR3 protein. The data show fewer than 350,000 distinct CDR3 sequences, with 15% to 20% seen just once and more than 35% held by the top ten. Specimen: peripheral blood mononuclear cells (PBMCs), collected at new diagnosis, from a patient treated with antithyroid drugs. All receptors derive from a female donor with Graves disease. The CDR3 runs from the conserved cysteine through the conserved F or W. D genes are given only for firm matches. Some rows mark clone size as missing; the rest say once, few, many or name a class of expanded clone.

.,TRBJ2-5,TRBV20-1,TRBD2,TGCAGTGCTAGGGCCACTAGCGGGAGGCCGCAAGAGACCCAGTACTTC,CSARATSGRPQETQYF
.,TRBJ1-2,TRBV14,.,TGTGCCAGCAGCCGTTTTGGGAGCTATGGCTACACCTTC,CASSRFGSYGYTF
many,TRBJ2-1,TRBV19,TRBD2,TGTGCCAGTAGTAGGAGGACTAGCGGGAGTGTGAGTGCGGTTCCCCATGAGCAGTTCTTC,CASSRRTSGSVSAVPHEQFF
many,TRBJ2-1,TRBV28,.,TGTGCCAGCAGTTTCGCGTCTTACAATGAGCAGTTCTTC,CASSFASYNEQFF
many,TRBJ2-4,TRBV7-9,TRBD1,TGTGCCAGCAGCTTAGCTGGCGGACAGGACAAAAACATTCAGTACTTC,CASSLAGGQDKNIQYF
many,TRBJ2-5,TRBV20-1,.,TGCAGTGCTAGAGATCCCTCTAGACTCCAAGAGACCCAGTACTTC,CSARDPSRLQETQYF
many,TRBJ2-1,TRBV6-1,.,TGTGCCAGCAAAGGGGGAGGGCTTTGCAATGAGCAGTTCTTC,CASKGGGLCNEQFF
many,TRBJ2-2,TRBV6-2/TRBV6-3,TRBD2,TGTGCCAGCAAGGGACTACCGAACACCGGGGAGCTGTTTTTT,CASKGLPNTGELFF
many,TRBJ1-5,TRBV12-3/TRBV12-4,TRBD1,TGTGCCAGCAGTTTAGGGGCAGGGGGCGGTCAGCCCCAGCATTTT,CASSLGAGGGQPQHF
.,TRBJ2-1,TRBV12-3/TRBV12-4,TRBD1,TGTGCCAGCAGTCCTACAGGGGTCGAGCAGTTCTTC,CASSPTGVEQFF
.,TRBJ1-1,TRBV5-1,.,TGCGCCAGCAGCTCGCCGACGGGAGGATACACTGAAGCTTTCTTT,CASSSPTGGYTEAFF
many,TRBJ2-2,TRBV5-1,.,TGCGCCAGCAGCTTGGCAATCGGGACCGGGGAGCTGTTTTTT,CASSLAIGTGELFF
many,TRBJ2-7,TRBV19,TRBD2,TGTGCCAGTAGTATAGGGGGCGGGAGTCCCCCCTACGAGCAGTACTTC,CASSIGGGSPPYEQYF
many,TRBJ1-5,TRBV12-3/TRBV12-4,.,TGTGCCAGCAGTTCCAGGTTGCGCGGCAATCAGCCCCAGCATTTT,CASSSRLRGNQPQHF
many,TRBJ2-5,TRBV11-2,TRBD1,TGTGCCAGCAGCTTACTTGGACAGGGTGGCGAGACCCAGTACTTC,CASSLLGQGGETQYF
few,TRBJ2-7,TRBV29-1,.,TGCAGCGCCTTAAGTTCGGGGTTTTACGAGCAGTACTTC,CSALSSGFYEQYF
many,TRBJ2-1,TRBV24-1,.,TGTGCCACCAGTGATTTGGACAGAAACTCTCACAATGAGCAGTTCTTC,CATSDLDRNSHNEQFF
many,TRBJ2-7,TRBV28,.,TGTGCCAGCAGCTCCCGGGAGACCCACGAGCAGTACTTC,CASSSRETHEQYF
many,TRBJ2-5,TRBV5-1,.,TGCGCCAGCAGCCCCCGACAGAACCAAGAGACCCAGTACTTC,CASSPRQNQETQYF
many,TRBJ2-2,TRBV7-9,.,TGTGCCAGCAGCGGAGAGGCCGGGGAGCTGTTTTTT,CASSGEAGELFF
many,TRBJ2-5,TRBV7-9,.,TGTGCCAGCAGCTTAGAACTACCTGTGGCATCCCAGTACTTC,CASSLELPVASQYF
many,TRBJ1-1,TRBV5-1,TRBD1,TGCGCCAGCAACCTAGAGGACAGGGCGGACACTGAAGCTTTCTTT,CASNLEDRADTEAFF
few,TRBJ2-4,TRBV6-1,TRBD1,TGTGCCAGCAGGGAAAATCCCGGGACAGGGAATAGGGCCAAAAACATTCAGTACTTC,CASRENPGTGNRAKNIQYF
.,TRBJ2-1,TRBV3-1,TRBD2,TGTGCCAGCAGCCGCAGCCTAGCGGGAGGGCCTTACAATGAGCAGTTCTTC,CASSRSLAGGPYNEQFF
many,TRBJ2-5,TRBV11-1,TRBD2,TGTGCCAGCAGCCCAGTCCTTCCGGGACTAGCGGGAGTAGGAGAGACCCAGTACTTC,CASSPVLPGLAGVGETQYF
many,TRBJ2-3,TRBV3-1,.,TGTGCCAGCAGCCAAACCCAATGGGCGGGATTGCACACAGATACGCAGTATTTT,CASSQTQWAGLHTDTQYF
many,TRBJ1-1,TRBV9,.,TGTGCCAGCGGGGGGGGGCGTAACACTGAAGCTTTCTTT,CASGGGRNTEAFF
many,TRBJ2-5,TRBV27,TRBD1,TGTGCCAGCAGTTTATCGGGGGACAGGGAAGGGCAAGAGACCCAGTACTTC,CASSLSGDREGQETQYF
many,TRBJ2-5,TRBV15,TRBD1,TGTGCCACCAGCAGCAGTAACAGGGGGCCGCAAGAGACCCAGTACTTC,CATSSSNRGPQETQYF
many,TRBJ2-1,TRBV28,.,TGTGCCAGCAGCCGAGGGTCCCTTAGCAACAATGAGCGGTTCTTC,CASSRGSLSNNERFF
many,TRBJ2-3,TRBV11-3,TRBD1,TGTGCCAGCAGCCACGGACAGGGGGCAGATACGCAGTATTTT,CASSHGQGADTQYF
many,TRBJ2-7,TRBV2,TRBD2,TGTGCCAGCAGTGACCCCACTAGCGGGAGTTACGAGCAGTACTTC,CASSDPTSGSYEQYF
many,TRBJ2-1,TRBV12-3/TRBV12-4,TRBD2,TGTGCCAGCAGTTTAGCGGGAGGGCCTAGTCATGAGCAGTTCTTC,CASSLAGGPSHEQFF
many,TRBJ2-2,TRBV10-2,.,TGCGCCAGCAGATCAGACGCGAACACCGGGGAGCTGTTTTTT,CASRSDANTGELFF
many,TRBJ2-1,TRBV3-1,.,TGTGCCAGCAGCCAAGGTGGAGCGGTCGATTACAATGAGCAGTTCTTC,CASSQGGAVDYNEQFF